These 27 T cell receptor beta chains were all obtained from the same sample, sequenced in a study of T-cell memory formation after mild COVID-19. TCRdb used MiXCR to reprocess the 5' RACE reads, holding one entry per CDR3 protein. The sample holds 450,000 to 650,000 distinct CDR3 sequences, roughly 21% seen once. The sequenced sample was PBMCs or a T cell subset sorted from them (not recorded which). These receptors originate from an adult woman who had mild COVID-19 (a few samples of this study predate the infection). Cell type and time point are not known.

This chain connects TRBV7-9 to TRBJ2-2; D remains unclear. Trimming stripped 2 bases from V and 5 bases from J, with 12 bases between. Germline CDR1 reads SEHNR; CDR2 reads FQNEAQ (reference sequence). CDR3 size: 15 residues. Written as DNA, the CDR3 is TGTGCCAGCAGCTTAAGTGGGGAATGGACCGGGGAGCTGTTTTTT. It codes for CASSLSGEWTGELFF.

The rearrangement joins TRBV20-1 to TRBJ1-3, with a weak D call TRBD1 (5 bases). Germline CDR1 reads DFQATT; CDR2 reads SNEGSKA (reference sequence). The CDR3 is 14 amino acids. Trimming left V 3 bases short and J 3 bases short, with 12 bases between. The CDR3 sequence is CSASDSSRGNTIYF. As DNA, the CDR3 is TGCAGTGCTAGTGACAGTTCGCGTGGAAACACCATATATTTT.

The rearrangement links TRBV5-1 to TRBJ2-1; D is unresolved. The V gene's germline CDR1 is SGHRS and CDR2 YFSETQ. The CDR3 totals 14 residues. V was clipped by 0 bases and J by 5 bases, with 9 bases between them. This CDR3 is CASSLVIQNNEQFF. The CDR3 DNA reads as TGCGCCAGCAGCTTGGTGATCCAAAACAATGAGCAGTTCTTC.

A few counts support this clonotype. The rearrangement links TRBV11-3 to TRBJ2-1, with TRBD2 matching over 12 bases. V lost 5 bases, J lost 8 bases, and 10 bases stayed unmatched. CDR1 SGHNT and CDR2 YENEEA come from the germline V gene. The CDR3 totals 16 residues. The CDR3 bases are TGTGCCAGCAGCCCCCGACTAGCGGGAGTTCTGGATGAGCAGTTCTTC. Translating it yields CASSPRLAGVLDEQFF.

V gene TRBV6-5 combines with J gene TRBJ1-1; D call uncertain. The germline V gene encodes CDR1 MNHEY and CDR2 SVGAGI. V was trimmed by 8 bases and J by 6 bases, leaving 10 bases between them. The CDR3 loop spans 11 amino acids. CDR3 bases: TGTGCCAGCCCGGTGGGGTCTGAAGCTTTCTTT. This codes for CASPVGSEAFF.

This clonotype has a handful of counts. This chain links TRBV21-1 with TRBJ2-2; TRBD2 is the table's D call, not checked against the DNA. TRBV21-1 has pseudogene status. This CDR3 has 15 amino acids. CDR3 in amino acids: CASSRRTANTGELFF. In DNA, the CDR3 is TGTGCCAGCAGCAGGAGGACGGCGAACACCGGGGAGCTGTTTTTT.

A few counts support this clonotype. This chain connects TRBV6-5 to TRBJ2-5; D possibly corresponds to TRBD2 (6 bases). There are 15 residues in the CDR3. Deletions cut 6 bases from V and 6 bases from J, with 20 bases between. Germline CDR1 MNHEY, CDR2 SVGAGI. In DNA, the CDR3 is TGTGCCAGCAGGTCCGGGTCTGGAGGGGAGAAGACCCAGTACTTC. It encodes CASRSGSGGEKTQYF.

This clonotype was seen a few times. V and J are TRBV6-1 and TRBJ2-3; D is unresolved. Germline V gives CDR1 MNHNS, CDR2 SASEGT. This CDR3 comprises 14 residues. V gave up 2 bases and J gave up 0 bases, with 6 bases separating them. CDR3: CASSESQSTDTQYF. CDR3 bases: TGTGCCAGCAGTGAAAGTCAGAGCACAGATACGCAGTATTTT.

V gene TRBV7-9 combines with J gene TRBJ2-2, with D tentatively TRBD1 (6 bases). This CDR3 is 16 amino acids long. The germline gives CDR1 SEHNR, CDR2 FQNEAQ (reference sequence). Trimming cost V 0 bases and J 2 bases, with 10 bases left between them. CDR3 in amino acids: CASSLARTDNTGELFF. The CDR3, as DNA: TGTGCCAGCAGCTTAGCAAGGACAGATAACACCGGGGAGCTGTTTTTT.

This clonotype was detected a few times. This rearrangement joins TRBV9 to TRBJ2-1; D perhaps matches TRBD2 (6 bases). Germline V gene lookup returns CDR1 SGDLS and CDR2 YYNGEE. V was clipped by 0 bases and J by 0 bases, with 13 bases between them. The CDR3 runs to 17 residues. The CDR3 coding sequence is TGTGCCAGCAGCGTAGATTTCGACGGGAGCTCCTACAATGAGCAGTTCTTC. The encoded protein is CASSVDFDGSSYNEQFF.

The gene calls are TRBV7-3 and TRBJ2-3; 7 nucleotides agree with TRBD1. The CDR3 is made up of 14 amino acids. Germline V gives CDR1 SGHTA, CDR2 FQGTGA. V dropped 5 bases and J dropped 2; count of bases not matched to a gene: 4. CDR3: CASSTTGYTDTQYF. The CDR3 nucleotides are TGTGCCAGCAGCACGACAGGGTACACAGATACGCAGTATTTT. The whole variable domain, remainder taken from reference TRBV7-3 and TRBJ2-3, is GAGVSQTPSNKVTEKGKYVELRCDPISGHTALYWYRQSLGQGPEFLIYFQGTGAADDSGLPNDRFFAVRPEGSVSTLKIQRTERGDSAVYLCASSTTGYTDTQYFGPGTRLTVL.

The chain combines TRBV7-6 with TRBJ2-5, with 10 bases matching TRBD1. V shed 3 bases and J 3 bases; nucleotides not matched to a gene: 10. Looked up from germline, CDR1 is SGHVS and CDR2 is FNYEAQ. This CDR3 spans 17 amino acids. Here the CDR3 reads CASSFRDRGFLEETQYF. The DNA for the CDR3 is TGTGCCAGCAGCTTCCGGGACAGGGGTTTTTTGGAAGAGACCCAGTACTTC.

This clonotype has a handful of counts. The chain employs TRBV20-1 and TRBJ2-1; D uncertain. The CDR3 is made up of 10 amino acids. Per the germline V gene, CDR1 is DFQATT and CDR2 is SNEGSKA (reference sequence). V was pared by 1 base and J by 8 bases, with 3 bases between. CDR3 loop: CSARADEQFF. The CDR3 DNA reads as TGCAGTGCTAGAGCCGATGAGCAGTTCTTC.

This chain links TRBV19 with TRBJ2-1; weak D call: TRBD2 (6 bases). CDR1 and CDR2 from the germline V gene are LNHDA and SQIVND (reference sequence). V was shortened by 6 bases and J by 1 base, with 22 bases between the two germline ends. The CDR3 is 18 residues long. The DNA of the CDR3 is TGTGCCAGTAGCCGAACGAGTCCCGGGGGAAGTTCCTACAATGAGCAGTTCTTC. This gives the protein CASSRTSPGGSSYNEQFF.

J is TRBJ1-2 and V is TRBV7-2; TRBD1 is a possible D gene (5 bases). The CDR3 is 15 residues long. Germline CDR1 reads SGHTA; CDR2 reads FQGNSA. Trimming shortened V by 2 bases and J by 4 bases, and 14 bases separated the two germline ends. The CDR3 here is CASSLTLSGTYGYTF. DNA for the CDR3: TGTGCCAGCAGCTTAACTTTGTCAGGGACCTATGGCTACACCTTC. The variable domain in full, with the rest retrieved from reference TRBV7-2 and TRBJ1-2, is GAGVSQSPSNKVTEKGKDVELRCDPISGHTALYWYRQSLGQGLEFLIYFQGNSAPDKSGLPSDRFSAERTGGSVSTLTIQRTQQEDSAVYLCASSLTLSGTYGYTFGSGTRLTVV.

This clonotype turned up a few times. The chain couples TRBV12-3 or TRBV12-4 to TRBJ1-6, with TRBD1 matching over 9 bases. This CDR3 has 14 amino acids. Losses at the gene ends were 9 bases for V and 4 bases for J; bases not matched to a gene: 4. CDR3 protein: CASRTGAYNSPLHF. The CDR3 DNA follows: TGTGCCAGTCGGACAGGGGCATATAATTCACCCCTCCACTTT.

This clonotype has only a few counts. V is TRBV5-1 and J is TRBJ2-5; TRBD2 matches 11 bases. The CDR3 is 16 amino acids. V was clipped by 4 bases and J by 5 bases; unmatched bases: 10. In germline, CDR1 is SGHRS, CDR2 YFSETQ. The DNA of the CDR3 is TGCGCCAGCAGCGACGGTAGCGGGAGGGCCTGGGAGACCCAGTACTTC. Its translation is CASSDGSGRAWETQYF. Using reference TRBV5-1 and TRBJ2-5 for the parts outside the CDR3, the full variable domain is KAGVTQTPRYLIKTRGQQVTLSCSPISGHRSVSWYQQTPGQGLQFLFEYFSETQRNKGNFPGRFSGRQFSNSRSEMNVSTLELGDSALYLCASSDGSGRAWETQYFGPGTRLLVL.

This clonotype was observed a handful of times. The genes are TRBV7-2 and TRBJ2-1; 11 nucleotides align to TRBD2. Trimming took 2 bases from V and 6 from J; bases not matched to a gene: 6. Germline V lookup: CDR1 SGHTA, CDR2 FQGNSA. This CDR3 has 16 residues. The DNA of the CDR3 is TGTGCCAGCAGCTTACAACTAGCGGGAGCACTCAATGAGCAGTTCTTC. This encodes CASSLQLAGALNEQFF.

This clonotype was picked up a small number of times. This chain joins TRBV7-2 and TRBJ2-2, with D possibly being TRBD2 (6 bases). The CDR3 has 14 amino acids. CDR1 and CDR2 (germline): SGHTA, FQGNSA. V dropped 7 bases and J dropped 0 bases, with 9 bases sitting between them. The CDR3 here is CASKAGPNTGELFF. As DNA, the CDR3 is TGTGCCAGCAAGGCGGGACCGAACACCGGGGAGCTGTTTTTT.

This clonotype was found many times. J is TRBJ2-3 and V is TRBV7-2; D may be TRBD1 or TRBD2 (5 bases each). V was clipped by 5 bases and J by 2 bases, with 11 bases between them. CDR3 length: 14 amino acids. CDR1 and CDR2 (germline): SGHTA, FQGNSA. The CDR3 here is CASSLGTYTDTQYF. The CDR3 region has the DNA TGTGCCAGCAGCCTCGGGACGTACACAGATACGCAGTATTTT.

This clonotype turned up a few times. The V gene is TRBV5-4, the J gene TRBJ2-2; 7 bases are a match to TRBD2. Germline trimming cut 4 bases from V and 0 bases from J; bases unmatched to any gene: 3. The V gene's germline CDR1 is SGHNT and CDR2 YYREEE (reference sequence). This CDR3 comprises 15 residues. CDR3 sequence: CASSPGGPNTGELFF. In DNA, the CDR3 is TGTGCCAGCAGCCCGGGGGGACCGAACACCGGGGAGCTGTTTTTT.

The chain links TRBV7-8 to TRBJ2-1, with D perhaps TRBD1 (7 bases). The CDR3 runs to 15 residues. CDR1 is SGHVS and CDR2 is FQNEAQ in the germline V gene. Trimming stripped 4 bases from V and 5 bases from J, with 15 bases between. Here the CDR3 DNA reads TGTGCCAGCAGCTCGGACAGGTTAGCGGACAATGAGCAGTTCTTC. Translation gives CASSSDRLADNEQFF.

The J gene is TRBJ2-2, the V gene TRBV7-8, with 9 nucleotides matching TRBD1. Germline values: CDR1 SGHVS, CDR2 FQNEAQ. CDR3 length: 16 residues. The junction had 10 bases not matched to a gene; V was cut back by 5 bases and J by 6 bases. The DNA for the CDR3 is TGTGCCAGCAGCCTCCCCCCCCGGACAGGGGCCGGGGAGCTGTTTTTT. This translates into CASSLPPRTGAGELFF.

The chain recombines TRBV20-1 with TRBJ1-4; D is ambiguous. In germline, CDR1 is DFQATT, CDR2 SNEGSKA (reference sequence). This CDR3 spans 12 amino acids. V was cut by 6 bases and J by 8 bases, with 13 bases left in between. CDR3 in amino acids: CSARSMGEKLFF. The DNA of the CDR3 is TGCAGTGCCCGGTCCATGGGCGAAAAACTGTTTTTT.

CDR3 nucleotides: TGTGCCAGCAGCCAGGGACCGAGCTATGGCTACACCTTC. Its protein is CASSQGPSYGYTF. The chain employs TRBV5-4 and TRBJ1-2, with a weak D call TRBD1 (5 bases). Trimming took off 4 bases at V and 4 bases at J, with 11 bases between the two ends. Germline lookup yields CDR1 SGHNT and CDR2 YYREEE (reference sequence). This CDR3 is 13 amino acids long.

V is TRBV7-9 and J is TRBJ1-2; possibly TRBD1 for D (6 bases). Per germline, CDR1 SEHNR and CDR2 FQNEAQ (reference sequence). This CDR3 has 15 residues. Trimming left V 3 bases short and J 6 bases short, with 17 bases between. The CDR3 DNA sequence: TGTGCCAGCAGCTTCCCGGTTACAGGGAGCCATGGCTACACCTTC. This codes for CASSFPVTGSHGYTF.

This clonotype turned up a few times. The genes are TRBV20-1 and TRBJ2-2; 10 bases line up with TRBD2. The CDR3 extends over 15 amino acids. V trimming: 6 bases; J trimming: 2 bases; junction bases outside the gene matches: 6. Germline V gene sequence: CDR1 DFQATT, CDR2 SNEGSKA (reference sequence). The CDR3 region has the DNA TGCAGTGCGACCCTAGCGGGAGTCAACACCGGGGAGCTGTTTTTT. Translation gives CSATLAGVNTGELFF.